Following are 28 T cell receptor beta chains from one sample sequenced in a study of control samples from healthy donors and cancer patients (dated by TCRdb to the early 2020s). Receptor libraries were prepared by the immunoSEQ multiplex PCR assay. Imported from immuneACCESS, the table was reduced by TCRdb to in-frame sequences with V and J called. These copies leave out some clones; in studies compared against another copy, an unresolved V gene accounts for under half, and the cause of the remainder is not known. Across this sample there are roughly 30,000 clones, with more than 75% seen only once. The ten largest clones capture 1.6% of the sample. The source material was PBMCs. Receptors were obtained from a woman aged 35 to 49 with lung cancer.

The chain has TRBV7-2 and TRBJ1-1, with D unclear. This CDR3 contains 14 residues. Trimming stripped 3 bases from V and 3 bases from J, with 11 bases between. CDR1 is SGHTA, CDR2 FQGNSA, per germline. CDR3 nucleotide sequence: TGTGCCAGCAGCTTGGGATCTTTTTACACTGAAGCTTTCTTT. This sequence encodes CASSLGSFYTEAFF.

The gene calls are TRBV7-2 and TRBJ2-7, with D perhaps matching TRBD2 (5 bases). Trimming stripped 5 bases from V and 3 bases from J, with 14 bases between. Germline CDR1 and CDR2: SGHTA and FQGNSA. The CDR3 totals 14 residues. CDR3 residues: CASSRGDGHYEQYF. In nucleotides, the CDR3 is TGTGCCAGCAGCCGGGGAGACGGCCACTACGAGCAGTACTTC.

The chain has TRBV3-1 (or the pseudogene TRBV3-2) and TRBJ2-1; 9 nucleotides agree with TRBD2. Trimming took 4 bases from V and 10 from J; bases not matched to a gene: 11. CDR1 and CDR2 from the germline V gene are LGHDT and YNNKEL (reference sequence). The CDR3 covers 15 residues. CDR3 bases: TGTGCCAGCAGCCCCCCACGGAGCGGGGGGCACGAGCAGTTCTTC. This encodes CASSPPRSGGHEQFF.

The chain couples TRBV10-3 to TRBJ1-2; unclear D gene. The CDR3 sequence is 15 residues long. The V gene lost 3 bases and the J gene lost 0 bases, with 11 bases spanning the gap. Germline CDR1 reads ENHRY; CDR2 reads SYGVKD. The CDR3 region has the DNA TGTGCCATCAGTGAAGACGAACCCGCTAACTATGGCTACACCTTC. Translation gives CAISEDEPANYGYTF.

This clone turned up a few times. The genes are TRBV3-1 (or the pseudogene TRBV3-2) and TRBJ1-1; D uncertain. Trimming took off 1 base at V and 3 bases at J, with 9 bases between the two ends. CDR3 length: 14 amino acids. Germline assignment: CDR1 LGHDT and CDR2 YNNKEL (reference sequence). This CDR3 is CASSQAVSHTEAFF. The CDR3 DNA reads TGTGCCAGCAGCCAAGCCGTTTCACACACTGAAGCTTTCTTT.

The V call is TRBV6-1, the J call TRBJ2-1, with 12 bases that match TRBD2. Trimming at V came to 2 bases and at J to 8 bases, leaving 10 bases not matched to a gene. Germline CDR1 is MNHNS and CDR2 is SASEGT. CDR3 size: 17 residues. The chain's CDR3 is CASSELAGGPSRDEQFF. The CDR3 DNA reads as TGTGCCAGCAGTGAACTAGCGGGGGGGCCGAGTAGAGATGAGCAGTTCTTC.

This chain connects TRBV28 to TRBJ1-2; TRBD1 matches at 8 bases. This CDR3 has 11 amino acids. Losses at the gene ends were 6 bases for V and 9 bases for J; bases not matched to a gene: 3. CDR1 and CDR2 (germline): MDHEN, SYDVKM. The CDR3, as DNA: TGTGCCAGCAGACGGACAGGGAGCTACACCTTC. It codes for CASRRTGSYTF.

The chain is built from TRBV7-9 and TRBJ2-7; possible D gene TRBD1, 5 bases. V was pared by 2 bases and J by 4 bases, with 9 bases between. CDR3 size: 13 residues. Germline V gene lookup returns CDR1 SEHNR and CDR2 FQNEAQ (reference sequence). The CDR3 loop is CASSLSREYEQYF. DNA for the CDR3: TGTGCCAGCAGCTTAAGCAGGGAATACGAGCAGTACTTC.

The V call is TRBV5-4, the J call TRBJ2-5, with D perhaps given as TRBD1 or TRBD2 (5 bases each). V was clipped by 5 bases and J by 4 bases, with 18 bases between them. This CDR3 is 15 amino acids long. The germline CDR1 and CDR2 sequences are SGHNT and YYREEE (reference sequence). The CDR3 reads CASRAGGGMGETQYF. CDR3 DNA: TGTGCCAGCAGGGCGGGTGGGGGAATGGGAGAGACCCAGTACTTC.

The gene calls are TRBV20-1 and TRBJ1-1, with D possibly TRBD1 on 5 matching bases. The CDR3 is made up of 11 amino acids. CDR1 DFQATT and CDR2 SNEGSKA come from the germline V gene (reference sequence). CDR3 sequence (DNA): TGCAGGGTCGGGGGAAACACTGAAGCTTTCTTT. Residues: CRVGGNTEAFF.

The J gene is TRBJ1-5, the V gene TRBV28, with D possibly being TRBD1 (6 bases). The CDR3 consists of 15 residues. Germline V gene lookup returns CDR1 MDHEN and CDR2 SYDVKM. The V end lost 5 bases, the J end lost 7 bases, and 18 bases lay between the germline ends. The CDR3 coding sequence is TGTGCCAGCAGTCTGGGGCAGGGGTTGAGCCAGCCCCAGCATTTT. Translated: CASSLGQGLSQPQHF. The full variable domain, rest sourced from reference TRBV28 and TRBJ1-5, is DVKVTQSSRYLVKRTGEKVFLECVQDMDHENMFWYRQDPGLGLRLIYFSYDVKMKEKGDIPEGYSVSREKKERFSLILESASTNQTSMYLCASSLGQGLSQPQHFGDGTRLSIL.

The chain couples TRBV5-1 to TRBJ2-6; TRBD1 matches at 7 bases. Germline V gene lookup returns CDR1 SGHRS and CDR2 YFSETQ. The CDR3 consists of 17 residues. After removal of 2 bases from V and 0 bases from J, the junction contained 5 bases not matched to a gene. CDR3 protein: CASSFGTASSGANVLTF. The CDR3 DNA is TGCGCCAGCAGCTTCGGGACAGCCAGCTCTGGGGCCAACGTCCTGACTTTC.

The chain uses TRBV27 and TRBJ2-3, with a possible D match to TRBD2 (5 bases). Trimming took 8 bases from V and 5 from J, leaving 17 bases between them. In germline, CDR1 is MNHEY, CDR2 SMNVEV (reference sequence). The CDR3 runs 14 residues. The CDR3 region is CASPPRADQDTQYF. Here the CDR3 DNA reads TGTGCCAGCCCTCCCAGAGCGGATCAAGATACGCAGTATTTT.

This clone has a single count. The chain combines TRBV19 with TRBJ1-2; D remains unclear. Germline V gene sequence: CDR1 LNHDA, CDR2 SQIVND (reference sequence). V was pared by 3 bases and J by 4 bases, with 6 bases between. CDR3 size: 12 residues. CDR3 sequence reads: CASSMVSYGYTF. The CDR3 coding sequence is TGTGCCAGTAGTATGGTCAGCTATGGCTACACCTTC. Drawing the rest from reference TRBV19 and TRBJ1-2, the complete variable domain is DGGITQSPKYLFRKEGQNVTLSCEQNLNHDAMYWYRQDPGQGLRLIYYSQIVNDFQKGDIAEGYSVSREKKESFPLTVTSAQKNPTAFYLCASSMVSYGYTFGSGTRLTVV.

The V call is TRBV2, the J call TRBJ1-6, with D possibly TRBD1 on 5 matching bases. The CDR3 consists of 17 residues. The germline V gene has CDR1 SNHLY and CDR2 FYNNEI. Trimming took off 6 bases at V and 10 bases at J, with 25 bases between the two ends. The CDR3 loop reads CASSAHSSEGPGSPLHF. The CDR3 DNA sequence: TGTGCCAGCAGCGCCCACTCGTCAGAGGGGCCAGGGTCACCCCTCCACTTT.

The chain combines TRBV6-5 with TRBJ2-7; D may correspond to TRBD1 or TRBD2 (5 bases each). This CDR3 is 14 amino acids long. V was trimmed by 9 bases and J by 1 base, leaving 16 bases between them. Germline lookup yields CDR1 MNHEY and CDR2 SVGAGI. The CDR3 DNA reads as TGTGCCAGTAGTATCCGGGACGGATCCTACGAGCAGTACTTC. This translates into CASSIRDGSYEQYF.

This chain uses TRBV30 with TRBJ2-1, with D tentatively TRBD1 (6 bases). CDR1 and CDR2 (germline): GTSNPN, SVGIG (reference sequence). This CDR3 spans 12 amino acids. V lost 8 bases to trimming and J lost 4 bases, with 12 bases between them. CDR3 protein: CAVERGYNEQFF. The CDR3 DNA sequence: TGTGCCGTAGAAAGGGGGTACAATGAGCAGTTCTTC.

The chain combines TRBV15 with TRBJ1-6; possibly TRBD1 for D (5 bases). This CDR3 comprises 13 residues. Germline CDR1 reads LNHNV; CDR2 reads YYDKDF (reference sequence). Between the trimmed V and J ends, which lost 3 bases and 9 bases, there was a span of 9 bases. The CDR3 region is CATSRDKVSPLHF. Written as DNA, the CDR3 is TGTGCCACCAGCAGGGACAAGGTTTCACCCCTCCACTTT.

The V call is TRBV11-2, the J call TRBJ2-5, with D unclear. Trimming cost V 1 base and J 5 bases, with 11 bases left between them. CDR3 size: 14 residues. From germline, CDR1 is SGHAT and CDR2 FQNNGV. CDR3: CASSLGLRQETQYF. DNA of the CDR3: TGTGCCAGCAGCTTAGGCCTAAGGCAGGAGACCCAGTACTTC. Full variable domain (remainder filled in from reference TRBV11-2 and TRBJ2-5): EAGVAQSPRYKIIEKRQSVAFWCNPISGHATLYWYQQILGQGPKLLIQFQNNGVVDDSQLPKDRFSAERLKGVDSTLKIQPAKLEDSAVYLCASSLGLRQETQYFGPGTRLLVL.

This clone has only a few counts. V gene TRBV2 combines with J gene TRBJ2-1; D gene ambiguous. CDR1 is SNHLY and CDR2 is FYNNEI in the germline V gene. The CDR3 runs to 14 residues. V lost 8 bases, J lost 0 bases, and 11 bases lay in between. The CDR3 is CASSDLSSYNEQFF. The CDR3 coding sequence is TGTGCCAGCTCAGACTTAAGCTCCTACAATGAGCAGTTCTTC.

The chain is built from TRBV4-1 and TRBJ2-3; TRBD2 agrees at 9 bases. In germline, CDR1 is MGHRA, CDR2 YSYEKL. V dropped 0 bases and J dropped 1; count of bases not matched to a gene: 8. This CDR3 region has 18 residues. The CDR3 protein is CASSQDLGSGGRTDTQYF. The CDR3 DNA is TGCGCCAGCAGCCAAGATCTCGGTAGCGGGGGACGCACAGATACGCAGTATTTT.

In DNA, the CDR3 is TGTGCCAGCTCACCACCGGGACACCCTACCGGGGAGCTGTTTTTT. Translation gives CASSPPGHPTGELFF. The gene calls are TRBV18 and TRBJ2-2, with a weak D call TRBD1 (6 bases). Germline V gives CDR1 KGHSH, CDR2 LQKENI. This CDR3 has 15 amino acids. With 0 bases removed from V and 5 bases from J, the gap between germline ends came to 10 bases.

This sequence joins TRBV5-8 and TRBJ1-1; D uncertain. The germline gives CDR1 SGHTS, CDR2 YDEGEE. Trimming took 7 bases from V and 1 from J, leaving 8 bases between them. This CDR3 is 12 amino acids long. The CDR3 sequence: CASRYPNTEAFF. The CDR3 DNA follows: TGTGCCAGCCGGTACCCGAACACTGAAGCTTTCTTT.

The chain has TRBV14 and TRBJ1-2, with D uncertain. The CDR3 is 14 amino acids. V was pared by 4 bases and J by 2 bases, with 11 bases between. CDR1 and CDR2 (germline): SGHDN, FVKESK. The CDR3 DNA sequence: TGTGCCAGCAGCCGGAAGACGGTGAACTATGGCTACACCTTC. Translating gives CASSRKTVNYGYTF.

CDR3 in DNA: TGTGCCAGCAGCTTAAAACGGGGGGGGACGAGGGACGAGCAGTACTTC. It specifies CASSLKRGGTRDEQYF. V is TRBV11-2 and J is TRBJ2-7, with TRBD2 matching 8 bases. This CDR3 comprises 16 residues. From germline, CDR1 is SGHAT and CDR2 FQNNGV. The V segment lost 2 bases and the J segment 5 bases; nucleotides outside the gene matches: 11.

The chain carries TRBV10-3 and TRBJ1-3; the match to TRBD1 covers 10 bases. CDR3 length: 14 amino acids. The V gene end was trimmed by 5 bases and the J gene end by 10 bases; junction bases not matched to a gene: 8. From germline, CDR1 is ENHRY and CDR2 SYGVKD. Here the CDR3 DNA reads TGTGCCATCAGTTCCGGGACAGGGGCCCCAACCATATATTTT. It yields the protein CAISSGTGAPTIYF.

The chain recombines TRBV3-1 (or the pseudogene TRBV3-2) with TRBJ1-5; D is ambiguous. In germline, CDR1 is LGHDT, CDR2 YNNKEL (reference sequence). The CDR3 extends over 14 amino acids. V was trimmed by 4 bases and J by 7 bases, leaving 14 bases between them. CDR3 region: CASSRSGRRQPQHF. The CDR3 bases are TGTGCCAGCAGCCGCAGTGGTAGGAGGCAGCCCCAGCATTTT.

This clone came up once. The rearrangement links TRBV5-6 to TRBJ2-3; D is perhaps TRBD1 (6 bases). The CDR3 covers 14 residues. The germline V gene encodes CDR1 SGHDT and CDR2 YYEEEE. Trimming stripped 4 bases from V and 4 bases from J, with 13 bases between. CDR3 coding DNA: TGTGCCAGCAGCCCCTGGGACACTCCAGATACGCAGTATTTT. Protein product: CASSPWDTPDTQYF.